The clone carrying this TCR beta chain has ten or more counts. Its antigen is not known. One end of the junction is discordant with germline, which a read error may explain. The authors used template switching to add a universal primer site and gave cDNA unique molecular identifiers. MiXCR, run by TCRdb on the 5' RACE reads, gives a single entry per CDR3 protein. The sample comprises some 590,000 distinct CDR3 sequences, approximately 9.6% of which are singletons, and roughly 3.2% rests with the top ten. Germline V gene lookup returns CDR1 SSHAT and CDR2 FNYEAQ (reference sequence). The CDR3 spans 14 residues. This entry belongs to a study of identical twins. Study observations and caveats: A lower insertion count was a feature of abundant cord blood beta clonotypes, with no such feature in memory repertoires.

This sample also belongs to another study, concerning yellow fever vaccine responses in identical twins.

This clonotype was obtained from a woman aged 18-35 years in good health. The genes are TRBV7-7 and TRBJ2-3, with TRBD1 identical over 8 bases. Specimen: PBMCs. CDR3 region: CASSTGGTTDTQYF. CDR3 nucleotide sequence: TGTGCTAGCAGCACAGGGGGGACCACAGATACGCAGTATTTT.